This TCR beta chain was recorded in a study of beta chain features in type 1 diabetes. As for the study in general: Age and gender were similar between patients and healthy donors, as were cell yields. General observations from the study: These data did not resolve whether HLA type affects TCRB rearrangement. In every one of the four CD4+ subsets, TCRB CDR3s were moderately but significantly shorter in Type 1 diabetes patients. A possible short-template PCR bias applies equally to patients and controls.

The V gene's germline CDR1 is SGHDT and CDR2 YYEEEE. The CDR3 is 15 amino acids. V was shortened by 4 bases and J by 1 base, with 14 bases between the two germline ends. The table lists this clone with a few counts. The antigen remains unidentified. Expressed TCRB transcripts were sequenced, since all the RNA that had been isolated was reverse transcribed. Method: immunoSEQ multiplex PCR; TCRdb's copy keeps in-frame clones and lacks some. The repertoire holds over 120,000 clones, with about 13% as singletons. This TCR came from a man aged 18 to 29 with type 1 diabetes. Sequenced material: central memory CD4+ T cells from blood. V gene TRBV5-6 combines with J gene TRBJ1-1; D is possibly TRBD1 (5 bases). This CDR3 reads CASSPFDSKNTEAFF. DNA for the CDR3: TGTGCCAGCAGCCCCTTCGACAGCAAGAACACTGAAGCTTTCTTT.